The rows below give T cell receptor beta chains drawn from one sample of a study of shared clonotypes between healthy human individuals. Clones were sequenced by immunoSEQ multiplex PCR, and TCRdb holds only the in-frame ones, with some missing. The sample yields about 380,000 clones, 96% seen once. Material: memory CD8+ T cells sorted from blood. The receptor set was obtained from a man younger than 45 in good health. CDR3s include the opening cysteine and the closing phenylalanine or tryptophan. The order of the fields is clone size, V gene, D gene, J gene, CDR3 DNA, CDR3 protein. A D gene is named only where the DNA matches it firmly. For some rows the clone size is stated as once, few or many, or as a class when expanded; others skip it.

-	TRBV28	-	TRBJ2-3	TGTGCCAGCAGTACCCTAGACAGGTTCAAGTTCACAGATACGCAGTATTTT	CASSTLDRFKFTDTQYF
-	TRBV27	TRBD1	TRBJ1-6	TGTGCCAGCCGTATACAGGGGACATATTCACCCCTCCACTTT	CASRIQGTYSPLHF
once	TRBV4-1	-	TRBJ2-1	TGCGCCAGCAGCCCTCTTGGCGGCTTATACAATGAGCAGTTCTTC	CASSPLGGLYNEQFF
-	TRBV10-3	TRBD2	TRBJ2-1	TGTGCCATCAGTGATCCTAGCGGGAACTCCAATGAGCAGTTCTTC	CAISDPSGNSNEQFF
-	TRBV6-5	TRBD2	TRBJ2-1	TGTGCCAGCAGTTACGTCCCTAGCGGGAGATGGAATGAGCAGTTCTTC	CASSYVPSGRWNEQFF
-	TRBV30	TRBD2	TRBJ2-3	TGTGCCTGGAGTAGCGGGAGAGATACGCAGTATTTT	CAWSSGRDTQYF
-	TRBV5-1	-	TRBJ2-7	TGCGCCAGCAGCTTGTGGAGAACTAACTCCTACGAGCAGTACTTC	CASSLWRTNSYEQYF
-	TRBV5-1	-	TRBJ2-1	TGCGCCAGCAGCTTAGACAATGAGCAGTTCTTC	CASSLDNEQFF
-	TRBV15	TRBD2	TRBJ2-1	TGTGCCACCAGCAGCGGACTAGCGGGAGGGAATGAGCAGTTCTTC	CATSSGLAGGNEQFF
once	TRBV19	-	TRBJ2-7	TGTGCCAGTAGTATTGGGGCCACTTACGAGCAGTACTTC	CASSIGATYEQYF
-	TRBV1	-	TRBJ2-7	TGCACCAGCAGCCAAGATAGCGGGAGGGCCTACGAGCAGTACTTC	CTSSQDSGRAYEQYF
-	TRBV19	TRBD2	TRBJ2-7	TGTGCCAGTAGTAGACTAGCGGGGCTATCACTTGGCGAGCAGTACTTC	CASSRLAGLSLGEQYF
-	TRBV2	TRBD2	TRBJ2-3	TGTGCCAGCAGTAATAAACTAGCGGAGGCGGGAGATACGCAGTATTTT	CASSNKLAEAGDTQYF
-	TRBV20-1	-	TRBJ2-5	TGCAGTGCTAGTGAGGCAGAGACCCAGTACTTC	CSASEAETQYF
-	TRBV4-2	TRBD2	TRBJ2-1	TGTGCCAGCACCCAATGGGCGGGAGGGGGTCACAATGAGCAGTTCTTC	CASTQWAGGGHNEQFF
-	TRBV6-7	-	TRBJ2-1	TGTGCCAGCAGTTACTCGCGGAGACGGGTTTACAATGAGCAGTTCTTC	CASSYSRRRVYNEQFF
-	TRBV19	-	TRBJ1-2	TGTGCCAGTAGTATAGTCCCCGACAGCCGCTATGGCTACACCTTC	CASSIVPDSRYGYTF
-	TRBV7-8	-	TRBJ2-5	TGTGCCAGCAGCTTAGTTCTTGGCAGGGAAGAGACCCAGTACTTC	CASSLVLGREETQYF
once	TRBV6-5	TRBD2	TRBJ2-7	TGTGCCAGCAGTTACTCAGCGGGAGGGGCGTACGAGCAGTACTTC	CASSYSAGGAYEQYF
-	TRBV10-3	-	TRBJ1-3	TGTGCCATCAGTGAAGGGGGAAACACCATATATTTT	CAISEGGNTIYF
-	TRBV6-5	TRBD1	TRBJ1-1	TGTGCCAGCAGTTACGGACAGGGGGCTGAAGCTTTCTTT	CASSYGQGAEAFF
-	TRBV5-1	TRBD1	TRBJ2-5	TGCGCCAGCAGCTGGACAGGGCAAGAGACCCAGTACTTC	CASSWTGQETQYF
-	TRBV9	-	TRBJ2-1	TGTGCCAGCAGCGTAGCGGGTAGCGCCTACAATGAGCAGTTCTTC	CASSVAGSAYNEQFF
-	TRBV5-1	TRBD1	TRBJ2-7	TGCGCCAGCAGCCCCGGGACAGGGGGTTTGTACGAGCAGTACTTC	CASSPGTGGLYEQYF
-	TRBV7-2	TRBD2	TRBJ2-1	TGTGCCAGCAGCTTACGAGCGGGAGGAAACAATGAGCAGTTCTTC	CASSLRAGGNNEQFF
-	TRBV2	TRBD2	TRBJ2-1	TGTGCCAGCAGTGCCAGCGGGGGAAACAATGAGCAGTTCTTC	CASSASGGNNEQFF
once	TRBV5-5	-	TRBJ1-4	TGTGCCAGCAGCTTTGGGGGAACTAATGAAAAACTGTTTTTT	CASSFGGTNEKLFF
-	TRBV6-5	-	TRBJ2-1	TGTGCCAGCAGTTACCGGGGCCTTGGGAAGCAGTTCTTC	CASSYRGLGKQFF
-	TRBV6-5	TRBD1	TRBJ2-4	TGTGCCAGCAGTTACTCGCACAGGGGGGCCAAAAACATTCAGTACTTC	CASSYSHRGAKNIQYF